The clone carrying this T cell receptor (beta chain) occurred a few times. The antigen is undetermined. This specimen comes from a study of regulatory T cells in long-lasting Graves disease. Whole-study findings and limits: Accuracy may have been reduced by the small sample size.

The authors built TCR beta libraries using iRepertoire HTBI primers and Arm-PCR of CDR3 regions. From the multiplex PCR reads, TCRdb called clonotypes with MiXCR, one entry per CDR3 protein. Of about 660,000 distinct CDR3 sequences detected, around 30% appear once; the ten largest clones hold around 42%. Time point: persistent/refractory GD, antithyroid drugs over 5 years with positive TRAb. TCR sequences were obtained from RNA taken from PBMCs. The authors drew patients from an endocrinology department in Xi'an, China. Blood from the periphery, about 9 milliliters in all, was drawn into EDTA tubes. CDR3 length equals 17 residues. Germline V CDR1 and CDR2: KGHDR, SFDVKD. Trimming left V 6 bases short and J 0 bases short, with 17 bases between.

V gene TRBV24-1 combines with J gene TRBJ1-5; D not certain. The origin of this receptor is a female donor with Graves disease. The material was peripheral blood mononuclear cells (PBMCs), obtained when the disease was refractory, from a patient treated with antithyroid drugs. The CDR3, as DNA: TGTGCCACCAGTCGCCCGTCCCCGGATTTTAGCAATCAGCCCCAGCATTTT. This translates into CATSRPSPDFSNQPQHF.